The present T cell receptor beta chain was sequenced within a study of blood T cells in healthy people across ages. This CDR3 spans 15 amino acids. The junction had 8 bases not matched to a gene; V was cut back by 4 bases and J by 2 bases. Germline CDR1 reads ENHRY; CDR2 reads SYGVKD. A sample-barcoded 5' primer and a J-beta primer mix were used in a second PCR of roughly 7 to 12 cycles. Each CDR3 protein gets one entry after TCRdb re-called the 5' RACE reads with MiXCR. The table includes approximately 1,700,000 distinct CDR3 sequences, about two fifths detected once. Sequencing used blood. The clonotype originates from a human donor in good health. V and J are TRBV10-3 and TRBJ2-7, with TRBD1 matching over 7 bases. The CDR3, as DNA: TGTGCCATCAGTGGCACCGGGACAGAGGCCTACGAGCAGTACTTC. Translation gives CAISGTGTEAYEQYF.